This paragraph covers one T cell receptor (beta chain) sequence. The sample belongs to a study of blood T cell repertoires in COVID-19. Study as a whole: Nucleic acid was either cDNA or gDNA, and it came from T cells, B-cell-depleted T cells, or PBMCs.

The CDR3 covers 14 residues. V was pared by 6 bases and J by 6 bases, with 17 bases between. Germline V CDR1 and CDR2: MDHEN, SYDVKM. Among Cohort 3 donors, those recovered had two negative PCRs, clearance, or symptom resolution. In the authors' workflow: Reference gene primer amplification in the assay estimated nucleated cell counts. Assay: immunoSEQ multiplex PCR; the TCRdb copy retains only in-frame clones and omits some. V, J and clone size reflect that table, while D and trimming were determined from the DNA. The data show under 500,000 clones, roughly nine tenths seen once. The sequenced sample consisted of PBMCs or T cells enriched from blood (not recorded which). The receptor comes from a man under 40 who had recovered from COVID-19. V and J are TRBV28 and TRBJ1-1, with D tentatively TRBD1 (6 bases). In DNA, the CDR3 is TGTGCCAGCAGCCAAGACAGGAGAAGAGCTGAAGCTTTCTTT. Translating it yields CASSQDRRRAEAFF.